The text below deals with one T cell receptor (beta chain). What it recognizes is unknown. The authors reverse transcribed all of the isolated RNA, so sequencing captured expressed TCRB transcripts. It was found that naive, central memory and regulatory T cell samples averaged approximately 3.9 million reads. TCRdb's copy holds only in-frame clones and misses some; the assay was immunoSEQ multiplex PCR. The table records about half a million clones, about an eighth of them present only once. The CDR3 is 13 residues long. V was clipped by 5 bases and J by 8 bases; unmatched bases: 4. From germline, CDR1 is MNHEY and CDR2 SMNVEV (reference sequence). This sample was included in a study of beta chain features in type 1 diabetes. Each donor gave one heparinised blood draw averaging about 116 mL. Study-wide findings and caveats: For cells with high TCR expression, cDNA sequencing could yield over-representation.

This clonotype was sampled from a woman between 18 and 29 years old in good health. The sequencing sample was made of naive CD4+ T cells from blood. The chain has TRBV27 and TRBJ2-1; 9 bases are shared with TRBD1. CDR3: CASSRTGVDEQFF. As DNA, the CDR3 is TGTGCCAGCAGTAGGACAGGGGTCGATGAGCAGTTCTTC.